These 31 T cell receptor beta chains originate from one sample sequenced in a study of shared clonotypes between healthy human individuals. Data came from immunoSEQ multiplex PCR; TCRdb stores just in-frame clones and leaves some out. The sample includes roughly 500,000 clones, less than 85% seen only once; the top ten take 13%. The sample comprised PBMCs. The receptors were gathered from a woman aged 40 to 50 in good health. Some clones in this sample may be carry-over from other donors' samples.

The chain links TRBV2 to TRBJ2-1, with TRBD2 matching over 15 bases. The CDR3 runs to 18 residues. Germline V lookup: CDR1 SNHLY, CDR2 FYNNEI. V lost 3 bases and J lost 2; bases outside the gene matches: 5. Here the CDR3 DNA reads TGTGCCAGCAGTGAGGGACTAGCGGGAGGTGGCCCCTACAATGAGCAGTTCTTC. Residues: CASSEGLAGGGPYNEQFF.

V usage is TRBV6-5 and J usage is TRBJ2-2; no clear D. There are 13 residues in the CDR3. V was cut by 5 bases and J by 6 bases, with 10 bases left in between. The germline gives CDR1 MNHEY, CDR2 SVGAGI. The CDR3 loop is CASSVPGSGELFF. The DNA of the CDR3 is TGTGCCAGCAGTGTCCCGGGTTCCGGGGAGCTGTTTTTT.

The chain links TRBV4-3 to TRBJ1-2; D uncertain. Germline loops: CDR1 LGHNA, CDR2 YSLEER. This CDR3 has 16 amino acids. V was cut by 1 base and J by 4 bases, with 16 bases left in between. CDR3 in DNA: TGCGCCAGCAGCCAAGTCCTGAGAGCAGAGAGCTATGGCTACACCTTC. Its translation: CASSQVLRAESYGYTF.

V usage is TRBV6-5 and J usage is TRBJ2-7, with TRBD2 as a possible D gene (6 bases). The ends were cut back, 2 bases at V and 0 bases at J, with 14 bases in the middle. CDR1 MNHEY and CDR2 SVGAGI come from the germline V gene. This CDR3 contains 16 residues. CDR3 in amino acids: CASSYRDSESSYEQYF. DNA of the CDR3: TGTGCCAGCAGTTACAGGGACTCCGAGAGCTCCTACGAGCAGTACTTC.

CDR3 sequence: CASSEEEGTGANVLTF. CDR3 nucleotide sequence: TGTGCCAGCAGTGAAGAGGAAGGGACCGGGGCCAACGTCCTGACTTTC. The V and J genes are TRBV6-1 and TRBJ2-6, with D perhaps being TRBD1 or TRBD2 (5 bases each). The germline V and J ends were trimmed by 1 base and 4 bases, with 11 bases remaining between them. Per the germline V gene, CDR1 is MNHNS and CDR2 is SASEGT. CDR3 length: 16 amino acids.

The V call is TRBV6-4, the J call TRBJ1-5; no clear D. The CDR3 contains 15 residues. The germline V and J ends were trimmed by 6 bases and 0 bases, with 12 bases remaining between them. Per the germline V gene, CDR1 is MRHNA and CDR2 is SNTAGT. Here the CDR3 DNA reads TGTGCCAGCAGACTGGACGGAGATAGCAATCAGCCCCAGCATTTT. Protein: CASRLDGDSNQPQHF.

The CDR3 DNA is TGCGCCAGCAGTGAGTCGGCGGTGCCTATAGGCTACACCTTC. Amino acids: CASSESAVPIGYTF. The rearrangement uses TRBV10-2 and TRBJ1-2; D is unclear. V gave up 0 bases and J gave up 8 bases, with 13 bases separating them. CDR1 is WSHSY, CDR2 SAAADI, per germline. The CDR3 spans 14 residues.

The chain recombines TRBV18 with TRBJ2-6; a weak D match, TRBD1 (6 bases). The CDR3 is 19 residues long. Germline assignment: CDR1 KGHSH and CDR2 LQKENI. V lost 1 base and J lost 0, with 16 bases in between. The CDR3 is CASSPRGSRGVSGANVLTF. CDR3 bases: TGTGCCAGCTCACCACGAGGGAGCAGGGGAGTCTCTGGGGCCAACGTCCTGACTTTC.

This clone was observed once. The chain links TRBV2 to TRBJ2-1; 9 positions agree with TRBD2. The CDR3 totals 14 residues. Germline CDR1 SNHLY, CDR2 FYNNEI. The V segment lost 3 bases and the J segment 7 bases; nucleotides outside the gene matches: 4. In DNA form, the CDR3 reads TGTGCCAGCAGTGATGAGCGGGAGGTGAATGAGCAGTTCTTC. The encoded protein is CASSDEREVNEQFF.

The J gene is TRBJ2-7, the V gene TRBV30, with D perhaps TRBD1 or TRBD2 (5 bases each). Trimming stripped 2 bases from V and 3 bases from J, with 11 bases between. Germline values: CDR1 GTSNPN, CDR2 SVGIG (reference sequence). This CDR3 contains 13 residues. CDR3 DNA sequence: TGTGCCTGGAGTCGGGGCTTCCTCTACGAGCAGTACTTC. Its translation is CAWSRGFLYEQYF.

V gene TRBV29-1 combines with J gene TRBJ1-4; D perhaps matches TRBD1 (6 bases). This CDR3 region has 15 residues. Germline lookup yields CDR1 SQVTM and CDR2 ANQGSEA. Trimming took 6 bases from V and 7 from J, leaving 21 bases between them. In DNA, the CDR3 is TGCAGCGTGATCGGGGGGGCTCTCCAGGGTGAAAAACTGTTTTTT. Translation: CSVIGGALQGEKLFF.

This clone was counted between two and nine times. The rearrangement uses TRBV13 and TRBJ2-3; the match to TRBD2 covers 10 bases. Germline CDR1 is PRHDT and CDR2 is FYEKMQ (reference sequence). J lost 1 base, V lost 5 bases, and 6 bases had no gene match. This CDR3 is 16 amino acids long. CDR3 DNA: TGTGCCAGCAGCCCTCCTAGCGGGAGACGCACAGATACGCAGTATTTT. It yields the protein CASSPPSGRRTDTQYF.

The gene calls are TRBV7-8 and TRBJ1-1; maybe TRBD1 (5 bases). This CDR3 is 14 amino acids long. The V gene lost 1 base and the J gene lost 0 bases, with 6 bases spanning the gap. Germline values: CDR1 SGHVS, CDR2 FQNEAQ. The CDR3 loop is CASSLGQMNTEAFF. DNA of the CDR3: TGTGCCAGCAGCTTAGGACAGATGAACACTGAAGCTTTCTTT.

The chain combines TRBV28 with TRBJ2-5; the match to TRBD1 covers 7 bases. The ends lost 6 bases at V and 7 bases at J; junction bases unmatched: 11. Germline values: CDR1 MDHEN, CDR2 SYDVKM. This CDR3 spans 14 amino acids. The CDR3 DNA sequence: TGTGCCAGCAGATCCGGGACAGCCAAAGGGACCCAGTACTTC. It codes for CASRSGTAKGTQYF. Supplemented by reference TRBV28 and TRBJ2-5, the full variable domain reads DVKVTQSSRYLVKRTGEKVFLECVQDMDHENMFWYRQDPGLGLRLIYFSYDVKMKEKGDIPEGYSVSREKKERFSLILESASTNQTSMYLCASRSGTAKGTQYFGPGTRLLVL.

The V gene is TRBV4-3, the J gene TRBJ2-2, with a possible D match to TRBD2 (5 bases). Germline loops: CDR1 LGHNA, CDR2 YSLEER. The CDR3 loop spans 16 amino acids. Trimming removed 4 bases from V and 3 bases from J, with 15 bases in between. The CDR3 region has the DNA TGCGCCAGCAGCCCACCAGGACTCCCTTACACCGGGGAGCTGTTTTTT. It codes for CASSPPGLPYTGELFF.

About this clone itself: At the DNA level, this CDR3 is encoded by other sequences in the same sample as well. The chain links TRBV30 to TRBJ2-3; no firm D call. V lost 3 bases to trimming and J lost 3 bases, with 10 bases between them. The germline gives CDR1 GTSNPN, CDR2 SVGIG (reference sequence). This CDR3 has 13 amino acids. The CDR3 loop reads CAWRGWGTDTQYF. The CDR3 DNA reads TGTGCCTGGAGGGGGTGGGGTACAGATACGCAGTATTTT.

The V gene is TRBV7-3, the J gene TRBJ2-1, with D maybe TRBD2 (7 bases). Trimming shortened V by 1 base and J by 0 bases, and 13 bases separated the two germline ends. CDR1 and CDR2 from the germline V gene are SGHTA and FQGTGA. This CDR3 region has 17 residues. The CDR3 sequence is CASSLRGRESSYNEQFF. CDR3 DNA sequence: TGTGCCAGCAGCTTAAGGGGGCGGGAGAGCTCCTACAATGAGCAGTTCTTC.

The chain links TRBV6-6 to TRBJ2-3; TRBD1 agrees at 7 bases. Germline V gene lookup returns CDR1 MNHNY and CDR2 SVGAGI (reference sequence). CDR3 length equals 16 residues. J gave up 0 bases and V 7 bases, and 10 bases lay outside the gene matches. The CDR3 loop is CASKNRGFYSTDTQYF. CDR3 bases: TGTGCCAGCAAAAACAGGGGTTTCTACAGCACAGATACGCAGTATTTT.

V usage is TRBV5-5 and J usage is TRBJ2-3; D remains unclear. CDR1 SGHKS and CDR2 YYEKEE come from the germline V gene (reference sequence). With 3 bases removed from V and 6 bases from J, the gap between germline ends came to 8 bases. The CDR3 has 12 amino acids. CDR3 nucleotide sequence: TGTGCCAGCAGCTATGACGTGGATACGCAGTATTTT. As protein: CASSYDVDTQYF.

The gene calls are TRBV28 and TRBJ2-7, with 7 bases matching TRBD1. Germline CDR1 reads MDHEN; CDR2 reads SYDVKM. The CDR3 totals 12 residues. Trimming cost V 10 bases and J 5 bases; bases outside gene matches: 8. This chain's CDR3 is CATSQGVHEQYF. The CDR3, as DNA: TGTGCCACCTCGCAGGGGGTGCACGAGCAGTACTTC. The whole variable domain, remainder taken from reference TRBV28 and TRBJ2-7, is DVKVTQSSRYLVKRTGEKVFLECVQDMDHENMFWYRQDPGLGLRLIYFSYDVKMKEKGDIPEGYSVSREKKERFSLILESASTNQTSMYLCATSQGVHEQYFGPGTRLTVT.

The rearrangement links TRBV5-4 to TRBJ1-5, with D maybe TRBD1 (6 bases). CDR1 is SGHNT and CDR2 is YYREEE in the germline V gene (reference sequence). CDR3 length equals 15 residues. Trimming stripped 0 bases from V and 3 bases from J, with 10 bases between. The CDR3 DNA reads TGTGCCAGCAGCTTGGATGGGACAATCAATCAGCCCCAGCATTTT. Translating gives CASSLDGTINQPQHF.

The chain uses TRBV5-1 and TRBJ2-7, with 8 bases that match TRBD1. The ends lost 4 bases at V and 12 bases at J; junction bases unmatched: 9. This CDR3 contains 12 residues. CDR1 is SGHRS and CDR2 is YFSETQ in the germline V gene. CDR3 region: CASSPDGGQVYF. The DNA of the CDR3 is TGCGCCAGCAGCCCAGACGGGGGACAGGTGTACTTC.

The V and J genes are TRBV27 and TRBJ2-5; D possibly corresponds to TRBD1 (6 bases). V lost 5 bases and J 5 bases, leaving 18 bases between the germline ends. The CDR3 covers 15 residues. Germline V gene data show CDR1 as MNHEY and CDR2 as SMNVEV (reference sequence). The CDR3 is CASSHARYRVETQYF. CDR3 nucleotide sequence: TGTGCCAGCAGTCATGCCCGATACAGGGTGGAGACCCAGTACTTC.

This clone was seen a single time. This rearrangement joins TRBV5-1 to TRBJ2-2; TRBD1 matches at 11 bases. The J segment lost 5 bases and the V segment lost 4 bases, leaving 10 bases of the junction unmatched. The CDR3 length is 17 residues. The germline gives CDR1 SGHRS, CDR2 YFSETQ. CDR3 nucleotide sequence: TGCGCCAGCAGCACAGGCCCAGGGACAGGGGGTACCGGGGAGCTGTTTTTT. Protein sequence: CASSTGPGTGGTGELFF.

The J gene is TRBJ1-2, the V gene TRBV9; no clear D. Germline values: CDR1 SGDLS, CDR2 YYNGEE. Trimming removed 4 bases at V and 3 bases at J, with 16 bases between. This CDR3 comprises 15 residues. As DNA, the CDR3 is TGTGCCAGCAGCCCTACCCCCCGAGTAGACTATGGCTACACCTTC. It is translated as CASSPTPRVDYGYTF.

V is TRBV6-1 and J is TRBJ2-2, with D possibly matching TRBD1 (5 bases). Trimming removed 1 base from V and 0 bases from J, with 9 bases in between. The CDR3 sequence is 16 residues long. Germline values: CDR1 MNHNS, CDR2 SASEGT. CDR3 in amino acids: CASSEDRLSNTGELFF. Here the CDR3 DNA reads TGTGCCAGCAGTGAAGACAGGTTATCGAACACCGGGGAGCTGTTTTTT.

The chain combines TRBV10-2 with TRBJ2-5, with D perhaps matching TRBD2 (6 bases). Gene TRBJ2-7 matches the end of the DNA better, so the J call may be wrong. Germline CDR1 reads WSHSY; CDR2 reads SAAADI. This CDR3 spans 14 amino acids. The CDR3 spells CASSEFSGPYEQYF. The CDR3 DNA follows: TGCGCCAGCAGTGAGTTTAGCGGCCCCTACGAGCAGTACTTC.

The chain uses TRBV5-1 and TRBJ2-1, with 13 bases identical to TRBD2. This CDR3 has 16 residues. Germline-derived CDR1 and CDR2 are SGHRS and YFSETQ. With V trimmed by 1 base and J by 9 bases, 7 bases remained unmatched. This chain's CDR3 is CASSLTSGRAFFEQFF. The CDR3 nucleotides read TGCGCCAGCAGCTTGACTAGCGGGAGGGCCTTCTTTGAGCAGTTCTTC.

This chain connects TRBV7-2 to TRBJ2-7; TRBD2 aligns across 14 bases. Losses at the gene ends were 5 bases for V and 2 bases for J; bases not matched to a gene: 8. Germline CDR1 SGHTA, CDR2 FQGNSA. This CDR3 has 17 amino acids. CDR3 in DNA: TGTGCCAGCAGCCGAACCGGACTAGCGGGAGGCGCCTACGAGCAGTACTTC. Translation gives CASSRTGLAGGAYEQYF.

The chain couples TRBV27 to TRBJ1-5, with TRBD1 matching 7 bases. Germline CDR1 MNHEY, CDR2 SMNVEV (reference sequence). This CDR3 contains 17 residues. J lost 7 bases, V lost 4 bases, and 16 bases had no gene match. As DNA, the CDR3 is TGTGCCAGCAGTTCACCCGCCAGGGGGGGGCGAAAGCAGCCCCAGCATTTT. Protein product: CASSSPARGGRKQPQHF.

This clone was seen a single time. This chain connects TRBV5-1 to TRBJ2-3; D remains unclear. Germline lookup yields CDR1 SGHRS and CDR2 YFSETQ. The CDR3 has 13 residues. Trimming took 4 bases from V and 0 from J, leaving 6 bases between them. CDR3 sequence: CASSTTSTDTQYF. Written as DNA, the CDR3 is TGCGCCAGCAGCACGACTAGCACAGATACGCAGTATTTT.